Listed here is a single T cell receptor (beta chain). What it binds is not known. The data belong to a study of blood T cells in healthy people across ages. Study-wide results and caveats: Researchers report that TCR beta diversity correlated strongly with naive T cell percentage.

The CDR3 contains 12 residues. The germline gives CDR1 DFQATT, CDR2 SNEGSKA (reference sequence). V was pared by 4 bases and J by 6 bases, with 12 bases between. Total RNA, at least 5 micrograms per sample, came from PBMCs. Through a sample-barcoded 5' primer and a J-beta primer mix, a second PCR was run for roughly 6 to 12 cycles. TCRdb re-called the 5' RACE reads with MiXCR, one entry per CDR3 protein. The sample shows roughly 1.7 million distinct CDR3 sequences, 34% of them seen only once. The TCR comes from a woman in her twenties or thirties in good health. The sequenced material came from blood. J is TRBJ1-2 and V is TRBV20-1; possibly TRBD1 for D (6 bases). CDR3 protein: CSAIRGGDGYTF. The DNA for the CDR3 is TGCAGTGCTATCAGGGGAGGCGATGGCTACACCTTC.